This TCR beta chain is drawn from a study of blood T cell repertoires in COVID-19. Per the authors' pipeline: Reference gene primers were amplified, and this amplification served to estimate nucleated cell counts. The table came from immunoSEQ multiplex PCR; TCRdb's copy has only in-frame clones and leaves some out. V and J calls and clone size are as listed in that table; D and trimming were resolved from the DNA. The sample yields roughly 100,000 clones, less than 80% seen once. V lost 0 bases and J 7 bases, leaving 14 bases between the germline ends. The CDR3 is 15 residues long. Germline loops: CDR1 SGHRS, CDR2 YFSETQ. Patients in Seattle were enrolled during active infection, then followed longitudinally.

The rearrangement joins TRBV5-1 to TRBJ1-5; maybe TRBD1 (6 bases). The origin of this receptor is a man older than 75 with COVID-19, enrolled during active disease. The sequenced sample was peripheral blood. CDR3 DNA: TGCGCCAGCAGCTTGGAGGGGGAACCTCACCAGCCCCAGCATTTT. Translating it yields CASSLEGEPHQPQHF.